This TCR beta chain is drawn from a study of Tregs in tolerant kidney transplant recipients. TCRdb's table, derived via immunoSEQ multiplex PCR, lists solely in-frame clones and lacks some. The sample totals around 33,000 clones. As for this clone: Read data end 3 residues before the CDR3 end; the end is taken from the germline J gene.

The CDR3 length is 14 residues. Trimming shortened V by 0 bases and J by 0 bases, and 4 bases separated the two germline ends. From germline, CDR1 is SGHDN and CDR2 FVKESK. The specimen comprised CD8+ T cells from blood, sampled before the transplant. The rearrangement joins TRBV14 to TRBJ2-3; D remains ambiguous. This receptor was identified in a human donor who received a combined kidney and bone marrow transplant. The sequenced part of the CDR3 DNA is TGTGCCAGCAGCCAAGAGCGTAGCACAGATACG. It yields the protein CASSQERSTDT. The CDR3 as a whole reads CASSQERSTDTQYF.